One and the same sample provided the 25 T cell receptor beta chains below, sequenced in a study of cytomegalovirus exposure and HLA in healthy donors. With 60 Vbeta and 13 Jbeta primers, the PCR was carried out. Sequenced by immunoSEQ multiplex PCR; TCRdb stores in-frame clones only, minus some. The sample includes 140,000 to 150,000 clones, around 82% of them seen just once. The specimen was PBMCs. Receptors were obtained from a woman under 30 in good health and CMV-seropositive.

This clone was seen once. The chain uses TRBV7-6 and TRBJ2-7; maybe TRBD2 (5 bases). V was pared by 8 bases and J by 0 bases, with 11 bases between. This CDR3 is 13 amino acids long. The germline gives CDR1 SGHVS, CDR2 FNYEAQ. CDR3 region: CASGKEDSYEQYF. As DNA, the CDR3 is TGTGCCAGCGGCAAGGAGGACTCCTACGAGCAGTACTTC.

The CDR3 loop is CASSLAGTDNQPQHF. CDR3 DNA sequence: TGCGCCAGCAGCTTGGCTGGTACAGATAATCAGCCCCAGCATTTT. The chain recombines TRBV5-1 with TRBJ1-5; D is undetermined. Trimming took off 0 bases at V and 4 bases at J, with 11 bases between the two ends. Germline V CDR1 and CDR2: SGHRS, YFSETQ. The CDR3 totals 15 residues.

V usage is TRBV29-1 and J usage is TRBJ2-5; D remains unclear. With 7 bases removed from V and 1 base from J, the gap between germline ends came to 10 bases. The germline CDR1 and CDR2 sequences are SQVTM and ANQGSEA. The CDR3 length is 12 residues. CDR3 amino acids: CSGLDGQETQYF. The CDR3 region has the DNA TGCAGCGGACTCGACGGCCAAGAGACCCAGTACTTC. Full variable domain (rest looked up from reference TRBV29-1 and TRBJ2-5): SAVISQKPSRDICQRGTSLTIQCQVDSQVTMMFWYRQQPGQSLTLIATANQGSEATYESGFVIDKFPISRPNLTFSTLTVSNMSPEDSSIYLCSGLDGQETQYFGPGTRLLVL.

A word on this clone: A read error may produce the germline difference seen at one junction end. V and J are TRBV10-1 and TRBJ1-1, with D tentatively TRBD1 (6 bases). Germline lookup yields CDR1 WNHNN and CDR2 SYGVQD (reference sequence). The CDR3 loop spans 14 amino acids. The CDR3 coding sequence is TGCGCCAGCAATGAGGGGGGGGCGATCACTGAAGCTTTCTTT. Its translation is CASNEGGAITEAFF.

A word on this clone: Other DNA sequences in the same sample also yield this CDR3. The chain employs TRBV4-2 and TRBJ1-2, with 8 nucleotides matching TRBD1. Germline CDR1 reads LGHNA; CDR2 reads YNFKEQ. The trim removed 3 bases at V and 8 bases at J, leaving 5 bases unmatched. This CDR3 has 13 amino acids. This CDR3 reads CASSQDRAGGYTF. CDR3 in DNA: TGTGCCAGCAGCCAGGACAGGGCCGGGGGCTACACCTTC.

The genes are TRBV6-5 and TRBJ1-1, with 7 bases matching TRBD1. Trimming took 6 bases from V and 0 from J; bases not matched to a gene: 4. Looked up from germline, CDR1 is MNHEY and CDR2 is SVGAGI. The CDR3 has 14 amino acids. The CDR3 DNA sequence: TGTGCCAGCAGGGCCGGACAGGTGAACACTGAAGCTTTCTTT. Its protein product is CASRAGQVNTEAFF.

The chain recombines TRBV6-5 with TRBJ2-7; no firm D call. V gave up 6 bases and J gave up 6 bases, with 21 bases separating them. CDR1 and CDR2 (germline): MNHEY, SVGAGI. There are 15 residues in the CDR3. CDR3 residues: CASSRPGIQLSEQYF. The CDR3 bases are TGTGCCAGCAGCCGCCCAGGTATACAGCTTAGCGAGCAGTACTTC.

V and J are TRBV2 and TRBJ2-7; a possible D gene is TRBD2 (6 bases). The CDR3 runs 11 residues. V shed 8 bases and J shed 5 bases, with 10 bases lying between them. From germline, CDR1 is SNHLY and CDR2 FYNNEI. CDR3 coding DNA: TGTGCCAGCTCGAGGGAGGACGAGCAGTACTTC. The encoded protein is CASSREDEQYF.

V is TRBV2 and J is TRBJ2-2; a weak D match, TRBD1 (6 bases). The CDR3 length is 15 residues. The germline V and J ends were trimmed by 6 bases and 7 bases, with 18 bases remaining between them. CDR1 is SNHLY and CDR2 is FYNNEI in the germline V gene. In DNA form, the CDR3 reads TGTGCCAGCAGGGGCGGTAAGACAGGCGGCGGGGAGCTGTTTTTT. Encoded protein: CASRGGKTGGGELFF.

This chain connects TRBV5-1 to TRBJ2-1; tentatively, D is TRBD2 (6 bases). This CDR3 is built from 16 residues. V was clipped by 3 bases and J by 0 bases, with 13 bases between them. Germline values: CDR1 SGHRS, CDR2 YFSETQ. The CDR3 sequence is CASSSGTQSSYNEQFF. Written as DNA, the CDR3 is TGCGCCAGCAGCTCCGGGACTCAAAGCTCCTACAATGAGCAGTTCTTC.

This chain links TRBV5-1 with TRBJ2-2, with TRBD1 matching over 7 bases. Germline CDR1 and CDR2: SGHRS and YFSETQ. With 5 bases clipped from V and 0 bases from J, the junction kept 7 bases outside the gene matches. This CDR3 spans 16 amino acids. For the CDR3, the DNA is TGCGCCAGCAGTCTTACTACAGGGGCGAACACCGGGGAGCTGTTTTTT. Translation: CASSLTTGANTGELFF.

On this clone: Since no conserved phenylalanine or tryptophan closes the CDR3, a read error is the likely cause. It is unclear where the CDR3 begins or ends on the DNA, so no DNA is shown, and the CDR3 is as TCRdb lists it. V usage is TRBV6-1 and J usage is TRBJ2-7; the table's D call, TRBD1, was not checked against the DNA. Germline CDR1 reads MNHNS; CDR2 reads SASEGT. The CDR3 spans 13 amino acids, including both terminal residues. CDR3 amino acids: CASSESPGTGPSL.

The chain is built from TRBV7-2 and TRBJ2-7, with TRBD1 matching 8 bases. The CDR3 runs 14 residues. Germline CDR1 SGHTA, CDR2 FQGNSA. V lost 3 bases and J lost 0; bases outside the gene matches: 1. The CDR3 nucleotides are TGTGCCAGCAGCTTCACAGGGGGCTCCTACGAGCAGTACTTC. Its translation is CASSFTGGSYEQYF.

The chain couples TRBV27 to TRBJ1-2, with 7 bases matching TRBD1. Trimming removed 6 bases from V and 3 bases from J; junction bases left unmatched: 13. This CDR3 has 16 residues. Germline CDR1 reads MNHEY; CDR2 reads SMNVEV (reference sequence). In DNA form, the CDR3 reads TGTGCCAGCAGACCAGTCGGACAGGCTTTTGACTATGGCTACACCTTC. Protein: CASRPVGQAFDYGYTF.

This chain joins TRBV2 and TRBJ2-1; 10 bases fit TRBD2. Per the germline V gene, CDR1 is SNHLY and CDR2 is FYNNEI. V lost 6 bases and J lost 2; bases outside the gene matches: 1. This CDR3 spans 14 amino acids. The CDR3 region is CASRSGGAYNEQFF. In nucleotides, the CDR3 is TGTGCCAGCAGAAGCGGGGGGGCCTACAATGAGCAGTTCTTC. Supplemented by reference TRBV2 and TRBJ2-1, the full variable domain reads EPEVTQTPSHQVTQMGQEVILRCVPISNHLYFYWYRQILGQKVEFLVSFYNNEISEKSEIFDDQFSVERPDGSNFTLKIRSTKLEDSAMYFCASRSGGAYNEQFFGPGTRLTVL.

This rearrangement joins TRBV13 to TRBJ1-1, with D possibly matching TRBD1 (6 bases). Trimming left V 5 bases short and J 6 bases short, with 22 bases between. From germline, CDR1 is PRHDT and CDR2 FYEKMQ (reference sequence). This CDR3 contains 16 residues. The CDR3 DNA is TGTGCCAGCAGCCCCGCGGACAGTTGGGGCATGGCTGAAGCTTTCTTT. Its protein product is CASSPADSWGMAEAFF.

This rearrangement joins TRBV18 to TRBJ1-2, with D possibly TRBD1 on 6 matching bases. This CDR3 has 13 residues. Germline loops: CDR1 KGHSH, CDR2 LQKENI. The V end lost 4 bases, the J end lost 3 bases, and 9 bases lay between the germline ends. CDR3 nucleotides: TGTGCCAGCTCACGGGACACGGACTATGGCTACACCTTC. Translated: CASSRDTDYGYTF.

V gene TRBV7-8 combines with J gene TRBJ1-2; 9 bases are a match to TRBD1. CDR3 length: 15 residues. CDR1 is SGHVS and CDR2 is FQNEAQ in the germline V gene. Losses at the gene ends were 1 base for V and 2 bases for J; bases not matched to a gene: 2. CDR3 coding DNA: TGTGCCAGCAGCTTAGGACAGGGGGGGAACTATGGCTACACCTTC. This sequence encodes CASSLGQGGNYGYTF. The whole variable domain, filled in from reference TRBV7-8 and TRBJ1-2, reads GAGVSQSPRYKVAKRGQDVALRCDPISGHVSLFWYQQALGQGPEFLTYFQNEAQLDKSGLPSDRFFAERPEGSVSTLKIQRTQQEDSAVYLCASSLGQGGNYGYTFGSGTRLTVV.

The rearrangement uses TRBV5-1 and TRBJ2-7; 8 nucleotides agree with TRBD1. Germline V gives CDR1 SGHRS, CDR2 YFSETQ. With 1 base clipped from V and 3 bases from J, the junction kept 3 bases outside the gene matches. The CDR3 contains 14 residues. The CDR3 bases are TGCGCCAGCAGCTTGTGGACAGGGAACTACGAGCAGTACTTC. Its protein product is CASSLWTGNYEQYF.

The V gene is TRBV5-5, the J gene TRBJ2-7, with D possibly matching TRBD1 (5 bases). The CDR3 has 13 amino acids. CDR1 SGHKS and CDR2 YYEKEE come from the germline V gene (reference sequence). V was trimmed by 4 bases and J by 6 bases, leaving 14 bases between them. The CDR3 protein is CASSRQPASEQYF. The CDR3 region has the DNA TGTGCCAGCAGCAGACAGCCTGCAAGCGAGCAGTACTTC.

This clone was detected a few times. CDR3 nucleotide sequence: TGTGCCAGCAGTCCCGGGACAGGGGCCAACTATGGCTACACCTTC. Protein: CASSPGTGANYGYTF. The chain couples TRBV14 to TRBJ1-2, with 10 bases fitting TRBD1. This CDR3 comprises 15 residues. In germline, CDR1 is SGHDN, CDR2 FVKESK. V was clipped by 6 bases and J by 2 bases; unmatched bases: 6.

This rearrangement joins TRBV5-1 to TRBJ1-1; D gene ambiguous. Germline CDR1 reads SGHRS; CDR2 reads YFSETQ. The CDR3 covers 13 residues. Trimming took 0 bases from V and 1 from J, leaving 4 bases between them. The CDR3 DNA reads as TGCGCCAGCAGCTTGGCCAGGAACACTGAAGCTTTCTTT. Protein product: CASSLARNTEAFF.

Concerning this clone itself: Other DNA sequences from this sample encode an identical CDR3 as well. V and J are TRBV11-2 and TRBJ1-6; a weak D match, TRBD1 (5 bases). Trimming shortened V by 4 bases and J by 6 bases, and 7 bases separated the two germline ends. CDR1 is SGHAT, CDR2 FQNNGV, per germline. The CDR3 sequence is 13 residues long. CDR3 sequence (DNA): TGTGCCAGCAGCTCGCAGGGTAATTCACCCCTCCACTTT. Protein: CASSSQGNSPLHF. Full variable domain (missing parts from reference TRBV11-2 and TRBJ1-6): EAGVAQSPRYKIIEKRQSVAFWCNPISGHATLYWYQQILGQGPKLLIQFQNNGVVDDSQLPKDRFSAERLKGVDSTLKIQPAKLEDSAVYLCASSSQGNSPLHFGNGTRLTVT.

The V gene is TRBV6-5, the J gene TRBJ2-7; D not resolved. This CDR3 is built from 13 residues. Trimming took 7 bases from V and 1 from J, leaving 11 bases between them. Germline V lookup: CDR1 MNHEY, CDR2 SVGAGI. The CDR3 here is CASISPSSYEQYF. The CDR3 nucleotides read TGTGCCAGCATCTCTCCGTCTTCCTACGAGCAGTACTTC.

The rearrangement uses TRBV14 and TRBJ2-5, with 8 bases matching TRBD1. CDR3 length equals 15 residues. Germline V gives CDR1 SGHDN, CDR2 FVKESK. Germline trimming cut 5 bases from V and 2 bases from J; bases unmatched to any gene: 7. CDR3 sequence: CASSVRTGYQETQYF. For the CDR3, the DNA is TGTGCCAGCAGCGTGAGGACAGGGTATCAAGAGACCCAGTACTTC.